This T cell receptor beta chain was recorded in a study of human T cells and chemical hapten exposure. TCRdb itself ran the RACE reads through MiXCR, one entry per CDR3 protein. The data contain roughly 100,000 distinct CDR3 sequences, 12% of them seen just once; the ten biggest clones take up more than 1.5%. CDR1 and CDR2 (germline): MNHNS, SASEGT. This CDR3 comprises 17 residues. Trimming shortened V by 3 bases and J by 4 bases, and 21 bases separated the two germline ends. The time point denotes: pre-sensitization, week 0. Treatment: therapeutic diphenylcyclopropenone sensitization with weekly scalp DPC.

This rearrangement joins TRBV6-1 to TRBJ1-2; a possible D gene is TRBD1 (6 bases). This receptor was identified in a woman aged 45-65 years with alopecia areata. Some clones in this sample may be carry-over from other donors' samples. The sequencing here drew on whole blood, taken in connection with sensitization to the hapten diphenylcyclopropenone (DPC). CDR3 amino acids: CASSEPYREERLYGYTF. The CDR3 DNA sequence: TGTGCCAGCAGTGAGCCCTACAGGGAGGAAAGACTCTATGGCTACACCTTC.